The sequence of this TCR beta chain was determined in a study of T cell changes during pregnancy in multiple sclerosis. Sequenced by immunoSEQ multiplex PCR; TCRdb stores in-frame clones only, minus some. The sample holds approximately 100,000 clones; roughly 91% are singletons and the top ten take over 3.5%. The CDR3 loop spans 15 amino acids. Unmatched junction bases numbered 8, after V lost 4 bases and J lost 5 bases. Germline V gene data show CDR1 as SEHNR and CDR2 as FQNEAQ (reference sequence). This sequence originates from a female donor with multiple sclerosis, enrolled in a pregnancy study. The chain couples TRBV7-9 to TRBJ1-5; 7 bases map to TRBD1. Sequences were derived from peripheral blood, sampled in the first trimester of pregnancy. CDR3 amino acids: CASSSLGQVDQPQHF. In DNA form, the CDR3 reads TGTGCCAGCAGCTCGCTCGGACAGGTTGATCAGCCCCAGCATTTT.